The sample holds many counts of the clone carrying this TCR beta chain. The germline V gene has CDR1 SNHLY and CDR2 FYNNEI. J gave up 6 bases and V 5 bases, and 10 bases lay outside the gene matches. This CDR3 comprises 15 residues. The data were taken from a study of T cells in Graves' hyperthyroidism and ophthalmopathy. Template material for amplifying TCR beta CDR3 regions consisted of RNA transcripts. HTBI primers were employed in a first-round RT-PCR of the TCR CDR3. In TCRdb, the multiplex PCR reads were re-called with MiXCR into one record per CDR3 protein. The sample records about 360,000 distinct CDR3 sequences, approximately 13% being singletons.

The specimen was blood. This clonotype was obtained from a woman aged 18-29 years with Graves' hyperthyroidism. The J gene is TRBJ2-1, the V gene TRBV2, with 7 positions matching TRBD1. The CDR3 coding sequence is TGTGCCAGCAGTTCCCCCTCGGGACAGCCCAATGAGCAGTTCTTC. This translates into CASSSPSGQPNEQFF. Variable domain in full (rest from reference TRBV2 and TRBJ2-1): EPEVTQTPSHQVTQMGQEVILRCVPISNHLYFYWYRQILGQKVEFLVSFYNNEISEKSEIFDDQFSVERPDGSNFTLKIRSTKLEDSAMYFCASSSPSGQPNEQFFGPGTRLTVL.